These 31 T cell receptor beta chains originate from one sample sequenced in a study of CD8+ T cells in alopecia areata. Reverse transcribed after extraction, RNA yielded cDNA as the sequencing template. Assay used: immunoSEQ multiplex PCR; TCRdb lists only in-frame clones, some missing. The sample offers some 3,000 clones and no singletons, the top ten holding approximately 40%. The specimen was lesional skin. These receptors were collected from a C3H/HeJ mouse with alopecia areata. The strain's MHC: H2-k.

This clone was seen ten or more times. Germline and genes here are mouse. From the germline J gene comes the end of the CDR3, since the read stops 4 residues before it. The chain is built from TRBV5 and TRBJ2-4; 12 bases align to TRBD2. CDR1 is LGHNA, CDR2 YNLKQL, per germline (reference sequence). The CDR3 runs to 16 residues. Trimming cost V 4 bases and J 2 bases; bases outside gene matches: 4. CDR3 loop: CASSPGTGGNQNTLYF. CDR3 DNA, as far as it was read: TGTGCCAGCAGCCCCGGGACTGGGGGGAATCAAAAC.

Ten or more counts support this clone. Gene labels here are mouse ones. The CDR3 end falls 4 residues outside the read, so it is completed with the germline J gene. V is TRBV19 and J is TRBJ2-1, with 9 bases lining up with TRBD1. CDR3 length: 13 residues. Germline assignment: CDR1 FNHDT and CDR2 SITEND (reference sequence). CDR3 bases read: TGTGCCAGCAGTCCCGGACAGGGGGCT. Amino acids: CASSPGQGA. The full CDR3 sequence reads CASSPGQGAEQFF.

There are many counts of this clone. The genes are named according to mouse. The read terminates 4 residues ahead of where the CDR3 ends, so the germline J gene completes it. This rearrangement joins TRBV13-3 to TRBJ2-1; 12 nucleotides match TRBD1. The CDR3 runs 16 residues. V dropped 5 bases and J dropped 6; count of bases not matched to a gene: 9. Germline V gene sequence: CDR1 NNHDY, CDR2 SYVADS. CDR3 amino acids: CASSSSGTGGFAEQFF. The CDR3 DNA, read in part, is TGTGCCAGCAGCTCATCCGGGACAGGGGGCTTTGCT.

A note on this clone: Gene names denote mouse genes. Read coverage stops 4 residues before the CDR3 terminus; the germline J gene supplies the remainder. The gene calls are TRBV13-2 and TRBJ2-3, with D perhaps TRBD2 (7 bases). The CDR3 consists of 15 residues. Germline CDR1 reads NNHNN; CDR2 reads SYGAGS (reference sequence). Trimming took off 0 bases at V and 3 bases at J, with 11 bases between the two ends. CDR3 DNA, as far as it was read: TGTGCCAGCGGTGATGTGTGGGGGGCGGCAGAA. As protein: CASGDVWGAAE. Given in full, the CDR3 is CASGDVWGAAETLYF.

This clone was counted at least ten times. The gene symbols are mouse symbols. Read sequence stops 4 residues before the CDR3 end, and the germline J gene provides the missing end. The rearrangement links TRBV31 to TRBJ1-1, with 7 bases lining up with TRBD1. The CDR3 contains 14 residues. Looked up from germline, CDR1 is GKSSPN and CDR2 is SITVG. After removal of 3 bases from V and 1 base from J, the junction contained 5 bases not matched to a gene. CDR3 DNA, as far as it was read: TGTGCCTGGAGCGGGGACAGCCGAAACACA. It is translated as CAWSGDSRNT. The CDR3, in full, reads CAWSGDSRNTEVFF.

Turning to this clone: The listed genes are named as in mouse. From the germline J gene comes the end of the CDR3, since the read stops 4 residues before it. Other DNA sequences of this sample code for an identical CDR3. J is TRBJ1-2 and V is TRBV4; 8 nucleotides align to TRBD1. CDR3 length equals 14 residues. Germline V gene data show CDR1 as LGHDT and CDR2 as YNNKQL (reference sequence). Trimming cost V 4 bases and J 0 bases; bases outside gene matches: 1. This CDR3 reads CASSLDRANSDYTF. The part of the CDR3 DNA that was read is TGTGCCAGCAGCTTGGACAGGGCAAACTCC.

This clone came up many times. Gene and germline names: mouse. The observed sequence ends 4 residues before the CDR3 terminus, with the missing tail filled in from the germline J gene. The chain is built from TRBV13-2 and TRBJ2-1; 11 bases map to TRBD1. The length of the CDR3 is 14 residues. The germline CDR1 and CDR2 sequences are NNHNN and SYGAGS (reference sequence). CDR3 region: CASGEDRGRAEQFF. The CDR3 bases that were read are TGTGCCAGCGGTGAGGACAGGGGGCGAGCT.

The table lists this clone with many counts. Mouse germline and gene names are used. The sequenced part of the CDR3 DNA is TGTGCCAGCAGCTTCCGGGACAGCTCCTAT. Translation gives CASSFRDSSY. The entire CDR3 sequence reads CASSFRDSSYEQYF. The rearrangement joins TRBV3 to TRBJ2-7; TRBD1 matches at 7 bases. The read terminates 4 residues before the CDR3 end, so the remaining end is supplied by the germline J gene. CDR1 is SNHLY, CDR2 FYNGKV, per germline (reference sequence). The CDR3 covers 14 residues. V trimming: 3 bases; J trimming: 0 bases; junction bases outside the gene matches: 2.

The sample holds many counts of this clone. Gene names are the mouse ones. The sequenced fragment ends 4 residues before the CDR3 boundary, so the rest is inferred from the germline J gene. The genes are TRBV16 and TRBJ1-2; tentative D call: TRBD1 (6 bases). Germline lookup yields CDR1 SGHSA and CDR2 FRNQAP. V lost 5 bases, J lost 0 bases, and 13 bases lay in between. The CDR3 consists of 15 residues. The sequenced part of the CDR3 DNA is TGTGCAAGCAGCCCCGGGACAAGTACAAACTCC. This codes for CASSPGTSTNS. The entire CDR3 is CASSPGTSTNSDYTF.

This clone was observed at least ten times. It may be a read error: a sequence one base away is much more abundant. Gene names are mouse gene names. The read terminates 4 residues before the CDR3 end, so the remaining end is supplied by the germline J gene. The sample contains more than one DNA sequence encoding this CDR3. V gene TRBV19 combines with J gene TRBJ1-2, with TRBD1 matching over 9 bases. The length of the CDR3 is 14 residues. V shed 5 bases and J 1 base; nucleotides not matched to a gene: 3. Germline lookup yields CDR1 FNHDT and CDR2 SITEND (reference sequence). The CDR3 loop reads CASSRDRVNSDYTF. CDR3 DNA, as far as it was read: TGTGCCAGCAGCCGGGACAGGGTAAACTCC.

This clone was recorded at least ten times. Gene labels here are mouse ones. The missing CDR3 end, 4 residues past where the read stops, is filled in from the germline J gene. The chain employs TRBV31 and TRBJ1-4, with 10 bases lining up with TRBD1. CDR1 is GKSSPN, CDR2 SITVG, per germline. CDR3 length: 15 residues. CDR3 loop: CAWTAGTGVGERLFF. The covered CDR3 bases are TGTGCCTGGACCGCCGGGACAGGGGTGGGCGAA.

This clone occurred many times. Genes and germline come from the mouse. The CDR3 end falls 4 residues outside the read, so it is completed with the germline J gene. The genes are TRBV19 and TRBJ1-1; 7 nucleotides align to TRBD1. With 9 bases clipped from V and 0 bases from J, the junction kept 11 bases outside the gene matches. This CDR3 spans 15 amino acids. Per germline, CDR1 FNHDT and CDR2 SITEND (reference sequence). The part of the CDR3 DNA that was read is TGTGCCAACACCTACAGGGGCCGGACAAACACA. It encodes CANTYRGRTNT. The complete CDR3 reads CANTYRGRTNTEVFF.

In its sample, this clone was seen many times. Mouse gene names apply. The CDR3 goes on 4 residues after the read ends, and that part is filled in from the germline J gene. The genes are TRBV14 and TRBJ2-7; 10 bases are a match to TRBD2. The CDR3 length is 13 residues. CDR1 and CDR2 from the germline V gene are SGHDT and FRDEAV. J was trimmed by 3 bases and V by 5 bases; bases with no gene match: 2. CDR3 DNA, as far as it was read: TGTGCCAGCAGCGGGACTGGGGTCTAT. Translated, it gives CASSGTGVY. The whole CDR3 protein reads CASSGTGVYEQYF.

Concerning this clone itself: Gene names and germline match the mouse. Coverage ceases 4 residues before the CDR3 finishes, and the germline J gene fills in the end. The V gene is TRBV19, the J gene TRBJ2-5, with 9 bases that match TRBD2. The germline gives CDR1 FNHDT, CDR2 SITEND (reference sequence). This CDR3 has 13 amino acids. CDR3 DNA (partial): TGTGCCAGCAATAACTGGGGGGAAGAC. Its translation is CASNNWGED. The entire CDR3 sequence reads CASNNWGEDTQYF.

This clone has a count of ten or more. Genes and germline come from the mouse. Coverage ceases 4 residues before the CDR3 finishes, and the germline J gene fills in the end. The V and J genes are TRBV13-1 and TRBJ2-3; 7 positions match TRBD2. Per germline, CDR1 NSHNY and CDR2 SYGAGN. The CDR3 contains 15 residues. V dropped 0 bases and J dropped 0; count of bases not matched to a gene: 1. CDR3 in amino acids: CASSDGGGSAETLYF. Incomplete CDR3 DNA: TGTGCCAGCAGTGATGGGGGGGGGAGTGCAGAA.

This clone has at least ten counts. The genes and germline here are from mouse. The CDR3 extends 4 residues past the end of the read, so its final part is completed from the germline J gene. The J gene is TRBJ2-2, the V gene TRBV29; no clear D gene. The CDR3 runs 15 residues. CDR1 is MSHET and CDR2 is SYDVDS in the germline V gene. With 3 bases removed from V and 1 base from J, the gap between germline ends came to 9 bases. CDR3 bases read: TGTGCTAGCAGTTTCCCCCAACTAAACACCGGG. Protein sequence: CASSFPQLNTG. The complete CDR3 protein is CASSFPQLNTGQLYF.

This clone has at least ten counts. Gene names and germline refer to mouse. The missing CDR3 end, 4 residues past where the read stops, is filled in from the germline J gene. Distinct nucleotide sequences in the sample also encode this CDR3. The rearrangement uses TRBV19 and TRBJ1-2, with 7 bases identical to TRBD1. This CDR3 is 14 amino acids long. The germline CDR1 and CDR2 sequences are FNHDT and SITEND (reference sequence). Trimming took 3 bases from V and 0 from J; bases not matched to a gene: 2. The sequenced part of the CDR3 DNA is TGTGCCAGCAGTAGGGACAGTACAAACTCC. Residues: CASSRDSTNS. The CDR3, in full, reads CASSRDSTNSDYTF.

This clone is medium-sized in the sample. Mouse germline and gene names are used. The read ends 4 residues before the CDR3 terminus; that terminus is restored from the germline J gene. The rearrangement joins TRBV16 to TRBJ2-1; 11 bases are shared with TRBD2. The CDR3 runs 17 residues. The V gene's germline CDR1 is SGHSA and CDR2 FRNQAP. V lost 0 bases, J lost 3 bases, and 4 bases stayed unmatched. Here the CDR3 reads CASSLEDWGVIYAEQFF. CDR3 DNA, as far as it was read: TGTGCAAGCAGCTTAGAGGACTGGGGGGTCATCTATGCT.

This clone is medium-sized (0.01 to 0.1%) in the sample. There is a difference at residue 14 between the TCRdb protein and the DNA translation, so the protein given here was translated from the DNA. Mouse gene names and germline throughout. Sequencing ends 3 residues short of the CDR3 end; the germline J gene provides the rest. The genes are TRBV17 and TRBJ1-3, with 7 bases fitting TRBD1. The V and J ends lost 0 bases and 0 bases, in that order; junction bases with no gene match: 5. Per germline, CDR1 MNHDT and CDR2 YYDKIL. This CDR3 region has 17 residues. CDR3 region: CASSRDGDRHSGNTLYF. The sequenced CDR3 bases are TGTGCTAGCAGTAGAGATGGGGACAGACATTCTGGAAATACG.

This clone showed up just a few times. The protein given in TCRdb and the translation of the DNA differ at residue 13, and the sequence presented here derives from the DNA. Gene names refer to mouse genes. The CDR3 end falls 3 residues outside the read, so it is completed with the germline J gene. The chain uses TRBV13-3 and TRBJ1-3, with D possibly being TRBD1 (6 bases). Germline V gives CDR1 NNHDY, CDR2 SYVADS. The CDR3 runs to 16 residues. V lost 2 bases, J lost 0 bases, and 12 bases lay in between. CDR3 residues: CASSDPQGTSGNTLYF. Incomplete CDR3 DNA: TGTGCCAGCAGTGACCCTCAGGGGACTTCTGGAAATACG.

Ten or more counts support this clone. Any gene name here is a mouse gene name. CDR3 in amino acids: CASSDGQLEVFF. The sequenced part of the CDR3 DNA is TGTGCCAGCAGTGATGGACAGCTA. The chain has TRBV13-1 and TRBJ1-1; D is possibly TRBD1 (5 bases). Read data end 4 residues before the CDR3 end; the end is taken from the germline J gene. The V gene's germline CDR1 is NSHNY and CDR2 SYGAGN. This CDR3 region has 12 residues.

This clone was observed a handful of times. A much larger clone lies one base from this, so it may be a read error. Gene names refer to mouse genes. The read is 4 residues too short to cover the CDR3 end, so that end is filled in from the germline J gene. The V gene is TRBV5, the J gene TRBJ2-1; TRBD1 matches 12 bases. V trimming: 5 bases; J trimming: 6 bases; junction bases outside the gene matches: 8. The CDR3 has 16 residues. The germline CDR1 and CDR2 sequences are LGHNA and YNLKQL (reference sequence). The DNA read from the CDR3 is TGTGCCAGCAGCTCATCCGGGACAGGGGGCTTTGCT. It codes for CASSSSGTGGFA. In full, the CDR3 is CASSSSGTGGFAEQFF.

At least ten counts were recorded for this clone. Gene and germline names: mouse. The read halts 4 residues ahead of the CDR3 end, with the missing end drawn from the germline J gene. The genes are TRBV14 and TRBJ2-2, with 9 positions matching TRBD2. This CDR3 spans 15 amino acids. The trim removed 4 bases at V and 2 bases at J, leaving 3 bases unmatched. CDR1 SGHDT and CDR2 FRDEAV come from the germline V gene. The covered CDR3 bases are TGTGCCAGCAGTCGACTGGGGGCCAACACCGGG. Translated: CASSRLGANTG. Given in full, the CDR3 is CASSRLGANTGQLYF.

There are many counts of this clone. Mouse gene names and germline throughout. From the germline J gene comes the end of the CDR3, since the read stops 4 residues before it. The chain combines TRBV19 with TRBJ2-1; tentative D call: TRBD2 (6 bases). The CDR3 is made up of 14 amino acids. CDR1 and CDR2 (germline): FNHDT, SITEND (reference sequence). Trimming took off 2 bases at V and 2 bases at J, with 8 bases between the two ends. The CDR3 DNA, read in part, is TGTGCCAGCAGTATGGGGGGAGACTATGCT. Protein: CASSMGGDYA. The whole CDR3 region reads CASSMGGDYAEQFF.

This clone was recorded many times. Mouse germline and gene names are used. The DNA ends 4 residues before the CDR3 does, and the rest of the CDR3 is filled in from the germline J gene. V usage is TRBV13-2 and J usage is TRBJ2-5; 10 nucleotides match TRBD2. Germline V gives CDR1 NNHNN, CDR2 SYGAGS (reference sequence). The trim removed 5 bases at V and 0 bases at J, leaving 3 bases unmatched. The CDR3 is 15 residues long. Incomplete CDR3 DNA: TGTGCCAGCGGCTACTGGGGGGGTAACCAAGAC. The encoded protein is CASGYWGGNQD. Given in full, the CDR3 is CASGYWGGNQDTQYF.

This clone has a count of ten or more. Gene names and germline match the mouse. The read finishes 4 residues shy of the CDR3 end, and the germline J gene is used to complete it. J is TRBJ1-4 and V is TRBV13-3; TRBD1 matches 11 bases. CDR1 and CDR2 (germline): NNHDY, SYVADS. CDR3 length: 15 amino acids. This CDR3 reads CASSGGQGVVERLFF. The part of the CDR3 DNA that was read is TGTGCCAGCAGTGGGGGACAGGGGGTAGTCGAA.

With regard to this clone: This likely came from a read error, as a far larger clone is one base away. Gene labels here are mouse ones. The read finishes 4 residues shy of the CDR3 end, and the germline J gene is used to complete it. The same CDR3 arises from other DNA sequences in this sample as well. The V call is TRBV17, the J call TRBJ1-2; 8 bases are a match to TRBD1. Per the germline V gene, CDR1 is MNHDT and CDR2 is YYDKIL. V shed 1 base and J 3 bases; nucleotides not matched to a gene: 7. The CDR3 is made up of 16 amino acids. Incomplete CDR3 DNA: TGTGCTAGCAGTAGAGCTGGGACAGGTGGCCACTCC. This sequence encodes CASSRAGTGGHS. From start to end, the CDR3 is CASSRAGTGGHSDYTF.

This clone was seen repeatedly, ten times or more. Genes here carry mouse names. The read ends 4 residues before the CDR3 terminus; that terminus is restored from the germline J gene. The chain links TRBV13-2 to TRBJ2-4; 9 positions agree with TRBD1. Germline V lookup: CDR1 NNHNN, CDR2 SYGAGS (reference sequence). This CDR3 comprises 15 residues. The trim removed 1 base at V and 1 base at J, leaving 1 base unmatched. The CDR3 sequence is CASGDRDRGQNTLYF. The sequenced part of the CDR3 DNA is TGTGCCAGCGGTGATCGGGACAGGGGTCAAAAC.

This clone showed up many times. Genes and germline come from the mouse. From the germline J gene comes the end of the CDR3, since the read stops 4 residues before it. In the same sample, other DNA sequences code for this CDR3. The chain has TRBV31 and TRBJ1-2, with 8 bases lining up with TRBD1. V dropped 0 bases and J dropped 1; count of bases not matched to a gene: 1. Looked up from germline, CDR1 is GKSSPN and CDR2 is SITVG. The CDR3 runs 14 residues. CDR3 sequence reads: CAWSLDRVNSDYTF. The sequenced part of the CDR3 DNA is TGTGCCTGGAGTCTGGACAGGGTAAACTCC.

This clone was observed a few times. The listed genes are named as in mouse. The DNA ends 4 residues before the CDR3 does, and the rest of the CDR3 is filled in from the germline J gene. The J gene is TRBJ2-5, the V gene TRBV13-1, with 9 bases aligning to TRBD1. Germline V gene lookup returns CDR1 NSHNY and CDR2 SYGAGN. This CDR3 is 14 amino acids long. Partial CDR3 DNA: TGTGCCAGCAGCTTAGGGGACAGGGAAGAC. Translation gives CASSLGDRED. The whole CDR3 region reads CASSLGDREDTQYF.

Many counts were recorded for this clone. These gene names are mouse names. From the germline J gene comes the end of the CDR3, since the read stops 4 residues before it. The V call is TRBV5, the J call TRBJ2-7; D is undetermined. CDR1 is LGHNA, CDR2 YNLKQL, per germline (reference sequence). This CDR3 contains 11 residues. The CDR3 reads CASSQQYEQYF. The sequenced part of the CDR3 DNA is TGTGCCAGCAGCCAACAGTAT.